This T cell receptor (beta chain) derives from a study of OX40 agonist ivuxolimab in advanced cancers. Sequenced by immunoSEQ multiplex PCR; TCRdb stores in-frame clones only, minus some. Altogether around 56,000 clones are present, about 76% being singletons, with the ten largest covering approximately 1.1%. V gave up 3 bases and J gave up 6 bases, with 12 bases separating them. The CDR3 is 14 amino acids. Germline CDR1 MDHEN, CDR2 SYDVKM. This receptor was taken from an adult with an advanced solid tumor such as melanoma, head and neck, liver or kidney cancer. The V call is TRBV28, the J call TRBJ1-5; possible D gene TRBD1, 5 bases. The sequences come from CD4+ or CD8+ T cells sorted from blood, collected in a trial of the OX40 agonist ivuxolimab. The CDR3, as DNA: TGTGCCAGCAGTTTGCAAGGGGAGGGTCAGCCCCAGCATTTT. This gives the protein CASSLQGEGQPQHF.